One sample yielded the 2 T cell receptor beta chains listed below, sequenced in a study of T cell responses to AZD1222 COVID-19 vaccine. Measured with immunoSEQ multiplex PCR; TCRdb has only the in-frame clones, and not every one. The profile shows more than 75,000 clones, around 90% of them singletons. Sequenced here: peripheral blood, sampled 28 days after the second AZD1222 dose. These receptors were taken from an adult who received the AZD1222 COVID-19 vaccine.

The genes are TRBV7-8 and TRBJ2-7; D may be TRBD1 or TRBD2 (6 bases each). The CDR3 runs to 14 residues. CDR1 is SGHVS, CDR2 FQNEAQ, per germline. V was clipped by 7 bases and J by 4 bases, with 17 bases between them. DNA for the CDR3: TGTGCCAGCAACCCCAGATTAGGGGGGTACGAGCAGTACTTC. Translating gives CASNPRLGGYEQYF.

With regard to this clone: This same CDR3 is encoded by further DNA sequences in the sample. This chain uses TRBV5-1 with TRBJ2-1; no reliable D call. V shed 0 bases and J shed 3 bases, with 7 bases lying between them. The CDR3 is 14 amino acids. Looked up from germline, CDR1 is SGHRS and CDR2 is YFSETQ. The CDR3 bases are TGCGCCAGCAGCTTGGGTGGCAGCTACAATGAGCAGTTCTTC. Its translation: CASSLGGSYNEQFF.